Shown below are 25 T cell receptor beta chains from a single sample sequenced in a study of control samples from healthy donors and cancer patients. TCRdb's table, derived via immunoSEQ multiplex PCR, lists solely in-frame clones and lacks some. In the table there are tens of thousands of clones, about 94% of which are singletons. Sequencing was performed on blood. These receptors all stem from a woman aged 18-35 years in good health.

The chain joins TRBV28 to TRBJ1-4; D gene ambiguous. Trimming removed 6 bases at V and 10 bases at J, with 21 bases between. CDR3 length: 15 amino acids. CDR1 is MDHEN, CDR2 SYDVKM, per germline. CDR3 nucleotide sequence: TGTGCCAGCAGCTACACCCTAGGGTCCGTGGGAAAACTGTTTTTT. Its protein is CASSYTLGSVGKLFF.

CDR3: CASSVGQESFYGYTF. In DNA form, the CDR3 reads TGTGCCAGCAGCGTCGGACAGGAAAGTTTCTATGGCTACACCTTC. This chain uses TRBV9 with TRBJ1-2, with 7 bases identical to TRBD1. V shed 2 bases, J shed 4 bases, and the junction held 8 bases outside the gene matches. The V gene's germline CDR1 is SGDLS and CDR2 YYNGEE. This CDR3 region has 15 residues.

V is TRBV9 and J is TRBJ2-7; 7 positions match TRBD1. CDR3 length equals 14 residues. The germline V gene has CDR1 SGDLS and CDR2 YYNGEE. With V trimmed by 0 bases and J by 4 bases, 4 bases remained unmatched. The CDR3 sequence: CASSVEQGSYEQYF. CDR3 sequence (DNA): TGTGCCAGCAGCGTAGAACAGGGGAGTTACGAGCAGTACTTC.

This sequence joins TRBV6-5 and TRBJ1-5, with D unclear. The CDR3 is 12 residues long. Trimming removed 6 bases at V and 0 bases at J, with 3 bases between. From germline, CDR1 is MNHEY and CDR2 SVGAGI. The chain's CDR3 is CASRVSNQPQHF. CDR3 nucleotide sequence: TGTGCCAGCAGGGTTAGCAATCAGCCCCAGCATTTT.

The gene calls are TRBV6-5 and TRBJ1-2; 9 bases fit TRBD1. The trim removed 6 bases at V and 8 bases at J, leaving 7 bases unmatched. CDR3 length equals 13 residues. Germline V lookup: CDR1 MNHEY, CDR2 SVGAGI. CDR3 sequence (DNA): TGTGCCAGCAGAAATGGACAGGGGTCGGGCTACACCTTC. It is translated as CASRNGQGSGYTF.

Concerning this clone itself: At one boundary the junction diverges from the germline segment, which might be a read error. Additional DNA sequences in this sample encode the identical CDR3. The chain is built from TRBV25-1 and TRBJ2-7, with a weak D call TRBD1 (6 bases). There are 13 residues in the CDR3. The germline CDR1 and CDR2 sequences are MGHDK and SYGVNS. The CDR3: CASSTGSSYEQYF. The CDR3 region has the DNA TGTGCCAGCAGTACAGGGAGCTCCTACGAGCAGTATTTC.

The CDR3 reads CASRDPLAGGPNNEQYF. The CDR3 bases are TGTGCCAGCAGGGACCCACTAGCGGGAGGGCCTAATAACGAGCAGTACTTC. The rearrangement joins TRBV27 to TRBJ2-7, with 13 positions matching TRBD2. Looked up from germline, CDR1 is MNHEY and CDR2 is SMNVEV (reference sequence). The CDR3 loop spans 17 amino acids. V was clipped by 6 bases and J by 5 bases; unmatched bases: 13.

This chain links TRBV7-2 with TRBJ1-4; D unclear. Trimming pared 4 bases from V and 10 bases from J, leaving 10 bases between. The CDR3 totals 12 residues. Germline CDR1 reads SGHTA; CDR2 reads FQGNSA. The CDR3 DNA reads as TGTGCCAGCAGCTCTACGATTGGAAAACTGTTTTTT. Residues: CASSSTIGKLFF.

The genes are TRBV15 and TRBJ1-3; a possible D gene is TRBD1 (6 bases). CDR3 size: 15 residues. Germline V lookup: CDR1 LNHNV, CDR2 YYDKDF (reference sequence). Trimming took off 0 bases at V and 2 bases at J, with 8 bases between the two ends. Written as DNA, the CDR3 is TGTGCCACCAGCAGAGAGGGGGGCCCTGGAAACACCATATATTTT. It encodes CATSREGGPGNTIYF.

The chain recombines TRBV7-2 with TRBJ2-5; D might be TRBD1 or TRBD2, each matching 6 bases. Germline loops: CDR1 SGHTA, CDR2 FQGNSA. Trimming took off 4 bases at V and 4 bases at J, with 10 bases between the two ends. The CDR3 length is 13 residues. The CDR3 loop is CASSWRGAETQYF. The CDR3, as DNA: TGTGCCAGCAGCTGGAGGGGGGCAGAGACCCAGTACTTC.

The chain recombines TRBV7-9 with TRBJ2-7; TRBD2 matches 8 bases. The J segment lost 3 bases and the V segment lost 7 bases, leaving 5 bases of the junction unmatched. The germline V gene encodes CDR1 SEHNR and CDR2 FQNEAQ (reference sequence). CDR3 length: 13 residues. The CDR3 DNA sequence: TGTGCCAGCACCGGACTAGCTTACTACGAGCAGTACTTC. It specifies CASTGLAYYEQYF.

The chain recombines TRBV28 with TRBJ2-3, with D unresolved. Germline V gene lookup returns CDR1 MDHEN and CDR2 SYDVKM. V lost 4 bases and J 10 bases, leaving 15 bases between the germline ends. The CDR3 is 13 amino acids. This CDR3 is CASSSSRAYAQYF. CDR3 bases: TGTGCCAGCAGTTCCTCCCGAGCGTATGCGCAGTATTTT.

The rearrangement joins TRBV5-1 to TRBJ1-1; possibly TRBD1 for D (5 bases). Trimming left V 7 bases short and J 4 bases short, with 17 bases between. The CDR3 runs to 14 residues. CDR1 and CDR2 from the germline V gene are SGHRS and YFSETQ. CDR3 DNA: TGCGCCAGCCGCGAATGGGGACCCAGCACTGAAGCTTTCTTT. It specifies CASREWGPSTEAFF. Drawing the rest from reference TRBV5-1 and TRBJ1-1, the complete variable domain is KAGVTQTPRYLIKTRGQQVTLSCSPISGHRSVSWYQQTPGQGLQFLFEYFSETQRNKGNFPGRFSGRQFSNSRSEMNVSTLELGDSALYLCASREWGPSTEAFFGQGTRLTVV.

The chain's CDR3 is CASSDLSLGWPNKQKATNEKLFF. CDR3 bases: TGTGCCAGCAGTGACTTGAGTTTAGGATGGCCCAACAAACAGAAAGCAACTAATGAAAAACTGTTTTTT. The rearrangement links TRBV2 to TRBJ1-4; D gene unclear. The CDR3 has 23 residues. V was pared by 3 bases and J by 0 bases, with 32 bases between. The germline V gene encodes CDR1 SNHLY and CDR2 FYNNEI.

CDR3 DNA: TGTGCCAGCAGCTTTACAGTAATGTCCATGGCCAAAAACATTCAGTACTTC. Translation gives CASSFTVMSMAKNIQYF. The V and J genes are TRBV5-5 and TRBJ2-4; D unresolved. Germline loops: CDR1 SGHKS, CDR2 YYEKEE (reference sequence). V was shortened by 2 bases and J by 1 base, with 16 bases between the two germline ends. The CDR3 has 17 amino acids.

This chain uses TRBV9 with TRBJ2-1; no reliable D call. Germline V gene data show CDR1 as SGDLS and CDR2 as YYNGEE. This CDR3 contains 14 residues. The ends were cut back, 0 bases at V and 5 bases at J, with 9 bases in the middle. CDR3 coding DNA: TGTGCCAGCAGCGTAGGTGACCTCGACAATGAGCAGTTCTTC. Translated, it gives CASSVGDLDNEQFF.

The V and J genes are TRBV5-1 and TRBJ2-7; TRBD2 aligns across 9 bases. From germline, CDR1 is SGHRS and CDR2 YFSETQ. This CDR3 has 15 amino acids. V was pared by 2 bases and J by 4 bases, with 7 bases of the junction left unmatched. The CDR3: CASSFAGGGYYEQYF. The CDR3 DNA follows: TGCGCCAGCAGCTTCGCGGGAGGGGGCTATTACGAGCAGTACTTC.

The rearrangement links TRBV28 to TRBJ1-6; a possible D gene is TRBD1 (5 bases). This CDR3 region has 14 residues. V shed 2 bases and J shed 9 bases, with 11 bases lying between them. Germline V lookup: CDR1 MDHEN, CDR2 SYDVKM. CDR3 protein: CASSLADQGSPLHF. CDR3 nucleotide sequence: TGTGCCAGCAGTTTAGCAGACCAGGGTTCACCCCTCCACTTT.

The chain combines TRBV5-1 with TRBJ1-6; 8 bases align to TRBD1. Looked up from germline, CDR1 is SGHRS and CDR2 is YFSETQ. V trimming: 0 bases; J trimming: 7 bases; junction bases outside the gene matches: 3. This CDR3 is 15 amino acids long. In nucleotides, the CDR3 is TGCGCCAGCAGCTTGGGGACAGGGCGGAATTCACCCCTCCACTTT. Its protein is CASSLGTGRNSPLHF. The full variable domain, its missing parts supplied by reference TRBV5-1 and TRBJ1-6, is KAGVTQTPRYLIKTRGQQVTLSCSPISGHRSVSWYQQTPGQGLQFLFEYFSETQRNKGNFPGRFSGRQFSNSRSEMNVSTLELGDSALYLCASSLGTGRNSPLHFGNGTRLTVT.

This chain links TRBV18 with TRBJ2-3, with 10 bases matching TRBD2. CDR3 length: 17 amino acids. Per germline, CDR1 KGHSH and CDR2 LQKENI. Losses at the gene ends were 0 bases for V and 3 bases for J; bases not matched to a gene: 6. The CDR3 here is CASSPPEAGGPTDTQYF. CDR3 DNA: TGTGCCAGCTCACCACCAGAAGCGGGGGGGCCGACAGATACGCAGTATTTT.

The CDR3 DNA sequence: TGTGCCAGCAGTTTATACGGGGGCCCCTACGAGCAGTACTTC. Translating it yields CASSLYGGPYEQYF. The V call is TRBV28, the J call TRBJ2-7, with D perhaps being TRBD1 or TRBD2 (6 bases each). CDR1 is MDHEN and CDR2 is SYDVKM in the germline V gene. CDR3 length equals 14 residues. V shed 1 base and J shed 2 bases, with 9 bases lying between them.

The chain couples TRBV24-1 to TRBJ2-2; D is unclear. This CDR3 is 11 amino acids long. The V gene's germline CDR1 is KGHDR and CDR2 SFDVKD. Trimming cost V 9 bases and J 7 bases, with 8 bases left between them. CDR3: CATDDGGELFF. In nucleotides, the CDR3 is TGTGCCACCGATGATGGCGGGGAGCTGTTTTTT.

The chain carries TRBV28 and TRBJ2-7, with a possible D match to TRBD1 (6 bases). CDR3 length: 15 amino acids. The germline CDR1 and CDR2 sequences are MDHEN and SYDVKM. Trimming stripped 6 bases from V and 13 bases from J, with 28 bases between. The DNA for the CDR3 is TGTGCCAGCAGCCCCGTGGGGACACGCGGTAAGGGAGACTACTTC. This codes for CASSPVGTRGKGDYF.

In its sample, this clone was seen a few times. The chain joins TRBV15 to TRBJ1-4; TRBD1 agrees at 8 bases. The CDR3 runs to 14 residues. V shed 3 bases and J 8 bases; nucleotides not matched to a gene: 5. CDR1 is LNHNV, CDR2 YYDKDF, per germline (reference sequence). CDR3 DNA sequence: TGTGCCACCAGCAGGTACAGGGGGGACGAAAAACTGTTTTTT. Amino acids: CATSRYRGDEKLFF.

The rearrangement uses TRBV7-3 and TRBJ2-7; no clear D gene. CDR1 is SGHTA and CDR2 is FQGTGA in the germline V gene. Between the trimmed V and J ends, which lost 5 bases and 2 bases, there was a span of 16 bases. The CDR3 contains 15 residues. CDR3 bases: TGTGCCAGCAGCCCGGGTCCTGCGGATACCTACGAGCAGTACTTC. Encoded protein: CASSPGPADTYEQYF.